This TCR beta chain derives from a study of response to subunit inactivated influenza vaccine. TCRdb ran MiXCR on the RT-PCR reads and lists one entry per CDR3 protein. This table holds hundreds of thousands of distinct CDR3 sequences, approximately 15% found once. This clonotype was observed a handful of times. Its matching antigen is unknown. Study outcomes and limitations: It was the authors' suggestion that each seasonal influenza vaccination recruits few new T cells.

CDR3 length equals 15 residues. The V and J ends lost 4 bases and 3 bases, in that order; junction bases with no gene match: 10. Germline CDR1 DFQATT, CDR2 SNEGSKA (reference sequence). The specimen comprised CD4+ T cells sorted from PBMCs, sampled about 24 months after vaccination. This TCR came from a man aged 50-75 years who received an inactivated influenza vaccine. The chain is built from TRBV20-1 and TRBJ2-7; 9 nucleotides agree with TRBD2. The CDR3 DNA follows: TGCAGTGCTACGGCGGGAGGGCCCTCCGACTACGAGCAGTACTTC. Protein sequence: CSATAGGPSDYEQYF.